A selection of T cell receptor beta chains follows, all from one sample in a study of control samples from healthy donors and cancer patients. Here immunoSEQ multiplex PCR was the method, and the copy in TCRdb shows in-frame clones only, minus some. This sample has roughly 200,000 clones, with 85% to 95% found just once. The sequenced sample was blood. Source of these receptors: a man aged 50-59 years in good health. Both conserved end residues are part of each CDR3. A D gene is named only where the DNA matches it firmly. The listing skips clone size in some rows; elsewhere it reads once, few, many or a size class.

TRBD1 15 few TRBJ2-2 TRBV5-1 CASSPDRGYTGELFF TGCGCCAGCAGCCCGGACAGGGGGTACACCGGGGAGCTGTTTTTT
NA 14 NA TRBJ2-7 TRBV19 CASSNVGIGGEQYF TGTGCCAGTAGTAATGTCGGCATCGGAGGGGAGCAGTACTTC
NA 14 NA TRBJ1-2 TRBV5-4 CASSQDGLNYGYTF TGTGCCAGCAGCCAGGACGGCCTTAACTATGGCTACACCTTC
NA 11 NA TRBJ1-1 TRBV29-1 CSVRAAFEAFF TGCAGCGTCCGGGCCGCCTTTGAAGCTTTCTTT
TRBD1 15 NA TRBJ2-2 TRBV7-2 CASSLERGPTGELFF TGTGCCAGCAGTTTAGAAAGGGGGCCCACCGGGGAGCTGTTTTTT
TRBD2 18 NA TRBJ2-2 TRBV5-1 CASSLGAGGDFRTGELFF TGCGCCAGCAGCTTGGGAGCGGGGGGAGACTTTCGGACCGGGGAGCTGTTTTTT
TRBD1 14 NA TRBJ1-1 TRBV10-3 CAISRQGMNTEAFF TGTGCCATCAGTCGACAGGGTATGAACACTGAAGCTTTCTTT
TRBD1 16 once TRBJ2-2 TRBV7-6 CASSPIRTGITGELFF TGTGCCAGCAGCCCAATCCGGACAGGGATCACCGGGGAGCTGTTTTTT
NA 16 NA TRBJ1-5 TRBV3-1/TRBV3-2 CASSLRSQGRNQPQHF TGTGCCAGCAGCCTGCGGTCACAGGGTAGGAATCAGCCCCAGCATTTT
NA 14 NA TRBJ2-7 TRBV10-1 CASSESAETYEQYF TGCGCCAGCAGTGAGTCGGCGGAAACCTACGAGCAGTACTTC
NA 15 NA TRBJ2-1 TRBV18 CASSPARSVGYEQFF TGTGCCAGCTCACCGGCCAGGTCCGTGGGATATGAGCAGTTCTTC
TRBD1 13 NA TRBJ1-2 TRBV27 CASSYRGLYGYTF TGTGCCAGCAGTTACAGGGGGCTGTATGGCTACACCTTC
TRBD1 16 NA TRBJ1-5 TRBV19 CASSITGTASNQPQHF TGTGCCAGTAGTATTACGGGGACAGCTTCCAATCAGCCCCAGCATTTT
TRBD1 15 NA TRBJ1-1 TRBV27 CASSPQGGMNTEAFF TGTGCCAGCTCCCCACAGGGGGGAATGAACACTGAAGCTTTCTTT
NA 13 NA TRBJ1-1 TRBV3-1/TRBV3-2 CASSLKGGNEAFF TGTGCCAGCAGCCTCAAGGGGGGGAATGAAGCTTTCTTT
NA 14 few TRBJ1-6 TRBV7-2 CASSLGSNNSPLHF TGTGCCAGCAGCTTAGGATCAAATAATTCACCCCTCCACTTT
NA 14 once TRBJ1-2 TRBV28 CASSSGVGNYGYTF TGTGCCAGCAGTTCAGGGGTAGGCAACTATGGCTACACCTTC
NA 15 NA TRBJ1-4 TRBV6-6 CASSSDSATNEKLFF TGTGCCAGCAGTTCGGACAGTGCAACTAATGAAAAACTGTTTTTT